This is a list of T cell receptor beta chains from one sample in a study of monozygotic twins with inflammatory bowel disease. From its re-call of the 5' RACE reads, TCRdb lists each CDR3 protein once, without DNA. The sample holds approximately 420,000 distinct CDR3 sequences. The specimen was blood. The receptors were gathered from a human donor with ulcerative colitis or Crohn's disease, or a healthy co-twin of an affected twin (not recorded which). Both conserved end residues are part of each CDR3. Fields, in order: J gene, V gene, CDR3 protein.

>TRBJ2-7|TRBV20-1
CSASGLATSISEQYF
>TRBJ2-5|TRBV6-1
CASIDGPYFSRYF
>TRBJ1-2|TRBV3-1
CASRQENRGGGGYTF
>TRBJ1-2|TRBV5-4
CASSLEGASGYTF
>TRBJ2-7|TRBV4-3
CASSPTKTSYEQYF
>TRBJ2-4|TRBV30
CAWAGVGKNIQYF
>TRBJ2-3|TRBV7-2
CASSSVGGDTQYF
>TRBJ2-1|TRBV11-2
CASSLDRHEQFF
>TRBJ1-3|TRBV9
CASTPDSGNTIYF
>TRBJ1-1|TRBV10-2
CASSAGIAEAFF
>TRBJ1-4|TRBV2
CASKGGRGNEKLFF
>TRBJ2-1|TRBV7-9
CASSFGLAENEQFF
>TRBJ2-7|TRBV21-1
CASTSRRSYEQYF
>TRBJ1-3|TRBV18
CASSSRRDSSGNTIYF
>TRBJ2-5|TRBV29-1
CSVRNSTGMRRETQYF
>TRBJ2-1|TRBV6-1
CASSKTQGNYNEQFF
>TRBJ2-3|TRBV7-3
CASSRRGGLADTDTQYF
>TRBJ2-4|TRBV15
CATSREAGQNIQYF
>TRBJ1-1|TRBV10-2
CASSDEPNPEAFF
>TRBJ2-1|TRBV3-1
CASSQHQDTYNEQFF
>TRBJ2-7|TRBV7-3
CDSSLRRAARDEQYF
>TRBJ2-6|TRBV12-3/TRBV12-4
CASTRLRAWSGANVLTF
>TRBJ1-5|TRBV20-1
CSARIPGWNQPQHF
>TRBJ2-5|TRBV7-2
CASRKREAGETQYF
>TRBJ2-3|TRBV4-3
CASSQGTAKDTQYF
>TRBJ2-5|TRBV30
CAWSVVLAVETQYF
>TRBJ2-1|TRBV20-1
CSAITTSGDRYEQFF
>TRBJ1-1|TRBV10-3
CAISESSRQSTEAFF
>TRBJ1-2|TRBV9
CASRVTPVGDYGYTF
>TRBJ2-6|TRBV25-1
CASSADDSGANVLTF
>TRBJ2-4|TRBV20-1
CSARATPTKNIQYF
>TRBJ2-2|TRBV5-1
CASSYFRDSSNTGELFF
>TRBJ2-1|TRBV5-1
CASRKLAGLSYNEQFF
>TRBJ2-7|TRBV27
CASSLLPGLATYEQYF
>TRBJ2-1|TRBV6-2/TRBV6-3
CASSQPTSSDEQFF
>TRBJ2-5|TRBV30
CAWSVLADPTQYF
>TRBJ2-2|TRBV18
CASSPPRGTNTGELFF
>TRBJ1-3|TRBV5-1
CASSLQGASGNTIYF
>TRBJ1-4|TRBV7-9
CASSLAMGAYEKLFF
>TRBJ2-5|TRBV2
CASRRDRPSETQYF
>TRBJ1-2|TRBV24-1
CATSDGYRGYTF
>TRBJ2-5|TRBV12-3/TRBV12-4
CASSPVAGGQETQYF
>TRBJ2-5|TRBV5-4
CASSLGGVEETQYF
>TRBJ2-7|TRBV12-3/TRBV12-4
CASSRDRPLYEQYF
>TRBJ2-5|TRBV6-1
CASSDLGQRETQYF